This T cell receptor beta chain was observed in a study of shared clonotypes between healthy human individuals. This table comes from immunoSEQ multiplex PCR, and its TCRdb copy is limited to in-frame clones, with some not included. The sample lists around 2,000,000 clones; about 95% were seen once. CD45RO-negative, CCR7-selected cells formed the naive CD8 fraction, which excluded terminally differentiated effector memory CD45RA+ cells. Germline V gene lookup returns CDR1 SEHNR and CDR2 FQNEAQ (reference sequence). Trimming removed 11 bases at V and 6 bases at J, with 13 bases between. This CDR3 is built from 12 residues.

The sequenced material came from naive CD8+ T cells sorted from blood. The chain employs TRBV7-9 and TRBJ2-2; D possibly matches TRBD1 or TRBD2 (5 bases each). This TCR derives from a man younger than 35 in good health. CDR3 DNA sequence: TGTGCCGCGGAGGCAGGGCCCGGGGAGCTGTTTTTT. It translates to CAAEAGPGELFF.